Listed below are T cell receptor beta chains from one sample, sequenced in a study of blood T cells in healthy people across ages. TCRdb re-called the 5' RACE reads through MiXCR, storing one row per CDR3 protein. The sample has approximately 830,000 distinct CDR3 sequences, roughly 60% seen once. The sample taken for sequencing was blood. These receptors were collected from a man aged 25 to 40 in good health. The CDR3 runs from the conserved cysteine through the conserved F or W. Fields, in order: CDR3 protein, CDR3 DNA, J gene, V gene, D gene, clone size. A D gene is named only where the DNA matches it firmly. Clone sizes are given selectively: once, few, many, or a class where the clone is expanded.

CASSPGRDYYEQYF,TGTGCCAGCAGCCCGGGCAGGGATTACTACGAGCAGTACTTC,TRBJ2-7,TRBV28,NA,NA
CASSQDREGRTQYF,TGTGCCAGCAGTCAGGACAGGGAAGGTCGGACCCAGTACTTC,TRBJ2-5,TRBV6-1,TRBD1,NA
CSARDSGGGTDTQYF,TGCAGTGCTAGAGATAGTGGCGGGGGTACAGATACGCAGTATTTT,TRBJ2-3,TRBV20-1,TRBD2,NA
CASSGGGYEQFF,TGTGCCAGCTCCGGCGGGGGGTATGAGCAGTTCTTC,TRBJ2-1,TRBV6-2/TRBV6-3,TRBD2,NA
CSVGGFTGELFF,TGCAGTGTAGGGGGGTTCACCGGGGAGCTGTTTTTT,TRBJ2-2,TRBV20-1,NA,NA
CASSRGQFLDEQYF,TGTGCCAGTAGTAGAGGACAGTTTCTCGACGAGCAGTACTTC,TRBJ2-7,TRBV19,NA,NA
CASSQDLGFQETQYF,TGCGCCAGCAGCCAAGATCTGGGGTTCCAAGAGACCCAGTACTTC,TRBJ2-5,TRBV4-3,NA,NA
CASSDPGLPFYGYTF,TGTGCCAGCTCCGACCCGGGATTGCCATTCTATGGCTACACCTTC,TRBJ1-2,TRBV27,NA,NA
CASSFSGLAREQYF,TGTGCCAGCAGTTTCTCTGGACTAGCCCGGGAGCAGTACTTC,TRBJ2-7,TRBV28,TRBD2,NA
CASSQDPAKGGRNYGYTF,TGTGCCAGCAGCCAAGATCCCGCTAAGGGGGGGAGGAACTATGGCTACACCTTC,TRBJ1-2,TRBV4-2,NA,once
CASKRTGGFYEQYF,TGTGCCAGCAAGAGGACAGGGGGCTTTTACGAGCAGTACTTC,TRBJ2-7,TRBV27,TRBD1,NA
CSVISQDSNEQFF,TGCAGCGTTATTAGTCAAGACTCGAATGAGCAGTTCTTC,TRBJ2-1,TRBV29-1,NA,NA
CAISESGWRSAEPYEQYF,TGTGCCATCAGTGAGTCCGGGTGGCGGAGCGCTGAACCCTACGAGCAGTACTTC,TRBJ2-7,TRBV10-3,NA,NA
CASSQEIGGIEGYTF,TGTGCCAGCAGCCAAGAAATAGGGGGGATAGAAGGCTACACCTTC,TRBJ1-2,TRBV4-2,NA,few